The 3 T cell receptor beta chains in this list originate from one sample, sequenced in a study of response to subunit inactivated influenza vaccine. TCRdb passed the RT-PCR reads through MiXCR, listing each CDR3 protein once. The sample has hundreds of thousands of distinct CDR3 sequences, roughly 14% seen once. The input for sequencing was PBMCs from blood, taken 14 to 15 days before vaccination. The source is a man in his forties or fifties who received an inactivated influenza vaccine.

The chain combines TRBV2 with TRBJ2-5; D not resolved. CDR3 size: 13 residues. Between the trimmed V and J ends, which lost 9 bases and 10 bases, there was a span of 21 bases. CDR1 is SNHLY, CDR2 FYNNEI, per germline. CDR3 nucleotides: TGTGCCAGTGCAGTAGGCTACGAGGCGAGCCAGTACTTC. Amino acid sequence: CASAVGYEASQYF. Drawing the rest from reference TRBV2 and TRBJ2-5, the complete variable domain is EPEVTQTPSHQVTQMGQEVILRCVPISNHLYFYWYRQILGQKVEFLVSFYNNEISEKSEIFDDQFSVERPDGSNFTLKIRSTKLEDSAMYFCASAVGYEASQYFGPGTRLLVL.

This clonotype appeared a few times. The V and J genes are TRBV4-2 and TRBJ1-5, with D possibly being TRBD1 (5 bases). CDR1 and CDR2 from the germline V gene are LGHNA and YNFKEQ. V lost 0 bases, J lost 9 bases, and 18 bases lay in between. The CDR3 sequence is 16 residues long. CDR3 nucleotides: TGTGCCAGCAGCCAAGAAGGTGCAGGGCAGAGGTTGCCCCAGCATTTT. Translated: CASSQEGAGQRLPQHF.

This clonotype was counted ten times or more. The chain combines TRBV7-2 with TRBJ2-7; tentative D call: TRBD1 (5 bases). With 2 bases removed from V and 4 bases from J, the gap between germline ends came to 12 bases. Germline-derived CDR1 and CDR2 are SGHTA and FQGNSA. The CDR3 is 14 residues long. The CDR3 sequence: CASSLSGLFYEQYF. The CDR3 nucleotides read TGTGCCAGCAGCTTATCAGGGCTTTTTTACGAGCAGTACTTC.